Following are 7 T cell receptor beta chains from one sample sequenced in a study of blood T cell repertoires in COVID-19. Clones were sequenced by immunoSEQ multiplex PCR, and TCRdb holds only the in-frame ones, with some missing. The data hold about 87,000 clones, with roughly 87% observed a single time. The sample was peripheral blood. The origin of the receptors is a woman of 80 years or more with acute or convalescent COVID-19.

A single count supports this clone. The chain links TRBV11-2 to TRBJ2-3; D unclear. The CDR3 contains 15 residues. Germline V gene sequence: CDR1 SGHAT, CDR2 FQNNGV. With 0 bases removed from V and 6 bases from J, the gap between germline ends came to 13 bases. Here the CDR3 reads CASSLDSVASDTQYF. As DNA, the CDR3 is TGTGCCAGCAGCTTAGATTCGGTCGCCTCCGATACGCAGTATTTT. The complete variable domain, with remaining parts taken from reference TRBV11-2 and TRBJ2-3, reads EAGVAQSPRYKIIEKRQSVAFWCNPISGHATLYWYQQILGQGPKLLIQFQNNGVVDDSQLPKDRFSAERLKGVDSTLKIQPAKLEDSAVYLCASSLDSVASDTQYFGPGTRLTVL.

The V call is TRBV7-6, the J call TRBJ1-4, with TRBD1 matching 7 bases. This CDR3 comprises 15 residues. Trimming cost V 5 bases and J 4 bases; bases outside gene matches: 7. Germline V lookup: CDR1 SGHVS, CDR2 FNYEAQ. The CDR3 coding sequence is TGTGCCAGCAGCAAACACAGGGGCGATAATGAAAAACTGTTTTTT. Translated, it gives CASSKHRGDNEKLFF.

The rearrangement links TRBV29-1 to TRBJ2-5, with 9 positions matching TRBD1. The CDR3 extends over 14 amino acids. The V and J ends lost 7 bases and 3 bases, in that order; junction bases with no gene match: 9. The germline CDR1 and CDR2 sequences are SQVTM and ANQGSEA. The CDR3 loop reads CSACPRTGEETQYF. As DNA, the CDR3 is TGCAGCGCCTGTCCTCGGACAGGGGAAGAGACCCAGTACTTC. Complete variable domain (other parts from reference TRBV29-1 and TRBJ2-5): SAVISQKPSRDICQRGTSLTIQCQVDSQVTMMFWYRQQPGQSLTLIATANQGSEATYESGFVIDKFPISRPNLTFSTLTVSNMSPEDSSIYLCSACPRTGEETQYFGPGTRLLVL.

The J gene is TRBJ1-5, the V gene TRBV6-1; D perhaps matches TRBD1 (5 bases). The V gene's germline CDR1 is MNHNS and CDR2 SASEGT. V lost 0 bases and J lost 7, with 19 bases in between. CDR3 length: 17 amino acids. CDR3 in DNA: TGTGCCAGCAGTGAAGCCCGTGAGGCAGGGCGTGGGCAGCCCCAGCATTTT. Translated, it gives CASSEAREAGRGQPQHF.

The chain carries TRBV15 and TRBJ2-2; maybe TRBD2 (6 bases). Germline V gene data show CDR1 as LNHNV and CDR2 as YYDKDF (reference sequence). The CDR3 is 16 amino acids. Trimming pared 1 base from V and 4 bases from J, leaving 13 bases between. The CDR3 DNA follows: TGTGCCACCAGCAGAGGGGGGAGGATCCTCACCGGGGAGCTGTTTTTT. It is translated as CATSRGGRILTGELFF.

This clone appeared a single time. This chain uses TRBV7-2 with TRBJ2-1, with TRBD2 identical over 8 bases. This CDR3 spans 13 amino acids. Germline V gene data show CDR1 as SGHTA and CDR2 as FQGNSA. With V trimmed by 4 bases and J by 8 bases, 4 bases remained unmatched. CDR3 region: CASSYGGEDEQFF. The DNA of the CDR3 is TGTGCCAGCAGCTACGGGGGGGAAGATGAGCAGTTCTTC.

The genes are TRBV5-4 and TRBJ2-5; 7 bases line up with TRBD2. Germline V gives CDR1 SGHNT, CDR2 YYREEE (reference sequence). This CDR3 region has 13 residues. J was trimmed by 11 bases and V by 1 base; bases with no gene match: 8. The CDR3 protein is CASSLWSGAAQYF. In DNA form, the CDR3 reads TGTGCCAGCAGCTTGTGGAGCGGGGCGGCGCAGTACTTC. Drawing the rest from reference TRBV5-4 and TRBJ2-5, the complete variable domain is ETGVTQSPTHLIKTRGQQVTLRCSSQSGHNTVSWYQQALGQGPQFIFQYYREEENGRGNFPPRFSGLQFPNYSSELNVNALELDDSALYLCASSLWSGAAQYFGPGTRLLVL.